This T cell receptor (beta chain) comes out of a study of shared clonotypes between healthy human individuals. The study, taken as a whole, reports: Naive subsets generally exceeded memory subsets in estimated richness.

The CDR3 is 15 residues long. V was cut by 7 bases and J by 0 bases, with 14 bases left in between. Germline V gene data show CDR1 as SNHLY and CDR2 as FYNNEI. Produced via immunoSEQ multiplex PCR; TCRdb's table is partial and in-frame only. The repertoire includes some 2.1 million clones, about 93% of them detected once, and approximately 1.6% sits in the top ten. This clone was found once. Its antigen is undetermined. Naive CD8 cells lacked CD45RO, underwent positive selection for CCR7 and left out terminally differentiated effector memory CD45RA+ cells. The sample consisted of naive CD8+ T cells from PBMCs. This TCR derives from a man between 18 and 29 years old in good health. Some clones in this sample may be carry-over from other donors' samples. V usage is TRBV2 and J usage is TRBJ2-3; D gene unclear. The CDR3 DNA reads TGTGCCAGCAAAGAGGCGTACGGAAGCACAGATACGCAGTATTTT. It yields the protein CASKEAYGSTDTQYF.